These 27 T cell receptor beta chains were all obtained from the same sample, sequenced in a study of shared clonotypes between healthy human individuals. The method was immunoSEQ multiplex PCR; TCRdb's version includes in-frame clones alone and lacks a portion of them. The table has about 2.3 million clones, more than 85% seen once; the top ten hold 0.39%. What was sequenced was naive CD4+ T cells from PBMCs. Subset indicated: CD45RA+ positively selected. The receptors derive from a man younger than 35 in good health. Some clones in this sample may be carry-over from other donors' samples.

Of note for this clone: A read error may account for a junction end that differs from germline. The genes are TRBV5-1 and TRBJ1-4, with 9 bases fitting TRBD1. CDR1 and CDR2 from the germline V gene are SGHRS and YFSETQ. This CDR3 contains 12 residues. The CDR3 spells CASRPAGQGRRF. The CDR3 DNA reads as TGCGCCAGCAGGCCAGCCGGACAGGGGAGACGTTTT. Supplemented by reference TRBV5-1 and TRBJ1-4, the full variable domain reads KAGVTQTPRYLIKTRGQQVTLSCSPISGHRSVSWYQQTPGQGLQFLFEYFSETQRNKGNFPGRFSGRQFSNSRSEMNVSTLELGDSALYLCASRPAGQGRRFGSGTQLSVL.

The genes are TRBV18 and TRBJ2-1, with 7 bases lining up with TRBD2. The CDR3 spans 15 residues. J gave up 4 bases and V 6 bases, and 9 bases lay outside the gene matches. Germline values: CDR1 KGHSH, CDR2 LQKENI. The CDR3 bases are TGTGCCAGCTCGCTCTCTAGCGGAGATTACAATGAGCAGTTCTTC. Encoded protein: CASSLSSGDYNEQFF.

The chain recombines TRBV11-2 with TRBJ2-2, with 12 bases lining up with TRBD2. This CDR3 is 16 amino acids long. V lost 4 bases to trimming and J lost 4 bases; unmatched junction nucleotides: 4. CDR1 and CDR2 (germline): SGHAT, FQNNGV. The CDR3 DNA sequence: TGTGCCAGCAGCTCACTAGCGGGAGGTGTCACCGGGGAGCTGTTTTTT. Protein sequence: CASSSLAGGVTGELFF.

The genes are TRBV7-6 and TRBJ2-5; 9 bases are a match to TRBD1. V lost 0 bases to trimming and J lost 4 bases; unmatched junction nucleotides: 3. Germline V CDR1 and CDR2: SGHVS, FNYEAQ. This CDR3 spans 15 amino acids. The CDR3 bases are TGTGCCAGCAGCTTAGCGGGACAGGGACGAGAGACCCAGTACTTC. Translated: CASSLAGQGRETQYF.

The chain links TRBV10-3 to TRBJ1-1; D gene ambiguous. CDR1 is ENHRY and CDR2 is SYGVKD in the germline V gene. V lost 4 bases, J lost 2 bases, and 2 bases lay in between. CDR3 length: 11 amino acids. CDR3 region: CAISANTEAFF. CDR3 bases: TGTGCCATCAGTGCTAACACTGAAGCTTTCTTT.

The CDR3 protein is CASRGVTEAFF. The CDR3 bases are TGTGCCAGCAGGGGTGTCACTGAAGCTTTCTTT. The chain combines TRBV6-6 with TRBJ1-1; D is unclear. Germline V gene data show CDR1 as MNHNY and CDR2 as SVGAGI (reference sequence). The CDR3 totals 11 residues. With 6 bases removed from V and 4 bases from J, the gap between germline ends came to 6 bases.

This clone was recorded only once. V is TRBV7-9 and J is TRBJ2-4; either TRBD1 or TRBD2 may fit D (7 bases each). Germline assignment: CDR1 SEHNR and CDR2 FQNEAQ (reference sequence). The CDR3 runs 13 residues. Trimming cost V 5 bases and J 5 bases, with 10 bases left between them. The CDR3 sequence: CASSPGGENIQYF. The CDR3 nucleotides are TGTGCCAGCAGCCCAGGGGGGGAAAACATTCAGTACTTC.

The V gene is TRBV28, the J gene TRBJ1-3; 9 bases line up with TRBD1. The J segment lost 8 bases and the V segment lost 5 bases, leaving 22 bases of the junction unmatched. Germline loops: CDR1 MDHEN, CDR2 SYDVKM. The CDR3 consists of 19 residues. This CDR3 reads CASSPFFIGQGILLDTIYF. CDR3 in DNA: TGTGCCAGCAGTCCCTTTTTCATCGGACAGGGGATTTTATTAGACACCATATATTTT.

This chain links TRBV7-3 with TRBJ2-3; 8 bases line up with TRBD2. In germline, CDR1 is SGHTA, CDR2 FQGTGA. With V trimmed by 5 bases and J by 2 bases, 9 bases remained unmatched. The CDR3 has 16 amino acids. The CDR3 reads CASSLSGSTYTDTQYF. The CDR3 DNA reads TGTGCCAGCAGCCTCAGCGGGAGCACTTACACAGATACGCAGTATTTT.

J is TRBJ2-1 and V is TRBV5-1; D possibly corresponds to TRBD1 (5 bases). CDR1 is SGHRS and CDR2 is YFSETQ in the germline V gene. V lost 0 bases, J lost 7 bases, and 14 bases lay in between. The CDR3 contains 15 residues. The CDR3 sequence: CASSLGLNQGNEQFF. DNA for the CDR3: TGCGCCAGCAGCTTGGGGCTAAACCAGGGAAATGAGCAGTTCTTC.

For this clone: The same CDR3 can be traced to other DNA sequences in this sample. The V gene is TRBV18, the J gene TRBJ1-2; TRBD1 matches 7 bases. Germline V gene lookup returns CDR1 KGHSH and CDR2 LQKENI. V lost 3 bases, J lost 0 bases, and 4 bases stayed unmatched. This CDR3 has 15 residues. CDR3 sequence reads: CASSPGTAANYGYTF. In DNA, the CDR3 is TGTGCCAGCTCACCCGGGACAGCAGCTAACTATGGCTACACCTTC.

The chain joins TRBV7-3 to TRBJ2-1, with 9 positions matching TRBD2. CDR1 and CDR2 (germline): SGHTA, FQGTGA. CDR3 size: 15 residues. J gave up 5 bases and V 0 bases, and 2 bases lay outside the gene matches. Written as DNA, the CDR3 is TGTGCCAGCAGCTTAACCCTAGCGGGGCACAATGAGCAGTTCTTC. This translates into CASSLTLAGHNEQFF.

This clone was recorded only once. Other DNA sequences of this sample code for an identical CDR3. The chain employs TRBV5-6 and TRBJ2-7; D gene ambiguous. Germline loops: CDR1 SGHDT, CDR2 YYEEEE. This CDR3 has 13 residues. V lost 0 bases, J lost 4 bases, and 8 bases lay in between. The CDR3: CASSLVGGYEQYF. Written as DNA, the CDR3 is TGTGCCAGCAGCTTGGTGGGCGGTTACGAGCAGTACTTC.

The chain employs TRBV30 and TRBJ1-5; TRBD1 aligns across 8 bases. V was pared by 1 base and J by 9 bases, with 11 bases of the junction left unmatched. The CDR3 extends over 15 amino acids. Germline V lookup: CDR1 GTSNPN, CDR2 SVGIG (reference sequence). For the CDR3, the DNA is TGTGCCTGGAGTGGAACCGGGACAGGAGGTCGGCCCCAGCATTTT. It codes for CAWSGTGTGGRPQHF. Supplemented by reference TRBV30 and TRBJ1-5, the full variable domain reads SQTIHQWPATLVQPVGSPLSLECTVEGTSNPNLYWYRQAAGRGLQLLFYSVGIGQISSEVPQNLSASRPQDRQFILSSKKLLLSDSGFYLCAWSGTGTGGRPQHFGDGTRLSIL.

This rearrangement joins TRBV14 to TRBJ2-1; 9 nucleotides match TRBD2. Germline trimming cut 3 bases from V and 9 bases from J; bases unmatched to any gene: 12. This CDR3 is 16 amino acids long. The germline CDR1 and CDR2 sequences are SGHDN and FVKESK. The DNA of the CDR3 is TGTGCCAGCAGCCATGGGACGGGACTAGCTTTGATTGAGCAGTTCTTC. It yields the protein CASSHGTGLALIEQFF.

The rearrangement links TRBV11-3 to TRBJ1-3; 8 nucleotides align to TRBD1. There are 16 residues in the CDR3. V gave up 5 bases and J gave up 0 bases; unmatched junction bases: 6. Germline V gene sequence: CDR1 SGHNT, CDR2 YENEEA. The CDR3 protein is CASSPGGKGSGNTIYF. DNA for the CDR3: TGTGCCAGCAGCCCAGGGGGCAAAGGCTCTGGAAACACCATATATTTT.

The chain couples TRBV5-1 to TRBJ2-2; 10 bases agree with TRBD1. The V and J ends lost 7 bases and 5 bases, in that order; junction bases with no gene match: 5. CDR1 is SGHRS, CDR2 YFSETQ, per germline. The CDR3 has 14 residues. The CDR3 DNA sequence: TGCGCCAGCGGTCCGGGACAGGGGACCGGGGAGCTGTTTTTT. Its translation: CASGPGQGTGELFF.

The rearrangement uses TRBV2 and TRBJ1-4, with a weak D call TRBD1 (5 bases). The germline V gene has CDR1 SNHLY and CDR2 FYNNEI. V lost 4 bases, J lost 6 bases, and 12 bases lay in between. The CDR3 runs to 14 residues. The CDR3 loop is CASSGEAGYEKLFF. In nucleotides, the CDR3 is TGTGCCAGCAGTGGAGAGGCAGGGTATGAAAAACTGTTTTTT.

The chain joins TRBV29-1 to TRBJ1-1; D is unclear. Trimming shortened V by 7 bases and J by 8 bases, and 17 bases separated the two germline ends. Germline V gene sequence: CDR1 SQVTM, CDR2 ANQGSEA. CDR3 length: 12 residues. The CDR3 here is CSAYARTEEAFF. The DNA for the CDR3 is TGCAGCGCCTATGCGCGGACGGAGGAAGCTTTCTTT.

The V and J genes are TRBV30 and TRBJ1-5; the D is unclear. Germline V gives CDR1 GTSNPN, CDR2 SVGIG (reference sequence). The germline V and J ends were trimmed by 0 bases and 4 bases, with 13 bases remaining between them. The CDR3 loop spans 15 amino acids. The CDR3 loop reads CAWSVAGRPNQPQHF. As DNA, the CDR3 is TGTGCCTGGAGTGTTGCCGGACGGCCAAATCAGCCCCAGCATTTT.

This chain uses TRBV5-1 with TRBJ2-2, with D perhaps matching TRBD1 or TRBD2 (5 bases each). The CDR3 runs to 15 residues. Germline V lookup: CDR1 SGHRS, CDR2 YFSETQ. V was pared by 1 base and J by 5 bases, with 12 bases between. DNA of the CDR3: TGCGCCAGCAGCTTGTCAGCAGGGAGAACCGGGGAGCTGTTTTTT. Encoded protein: CASSLSAGRTGELFF.

This chain uses TRBV7-9 with TRBJ2-7; D is unresolved. The length of the CDR3 is 12 residues. CDR1 is SEHNR and CDR2 is FQNEAQ in the germline V gene (reference sequence). Trimming removed 4 bases at V and 6 bases at J, with 10 bases between. CDR3 amino acids: CASSSEPGEQYF. CDR3 bases: TGTGCCAGCAGCTCGGAACCTGGCGAGCAGTACTTC.

J is TRBJ1-1 and V is TRBV5-5, with 7 bases lining up with TRBD1. Germline CDR1 and CDR2: SGHKS and YYEKEE (reference sequence). There are 15 residues in the CDR3. Unmatched junction bases numbered 11, after V lost 4 bases and J lost 5 bases. CDR3 nucleotide sequence: TGTGCCAGCAGCACATATTCGACAGGGCTAACTGAAGCTTTCTTT. It translates to CASSTYSTGLTEAFF.

This chain uses TRBV28 with TRBJ1-2, with D maybe TRBD1 (5 bases). The CDR3 has 18 amino acids. The V gene's germline CDR1 is MDHEN and CDR2 SYDVKM. Trimming cost V 6 bases and J 8 bases, with 31 bases left between them. The CDR3 nucleotides are TGTGCCAGCAGACCCCACCCCGCATTAGAAGGGGCCGAACGGGGCTACACCTTC. Translated: CASRPHPALEGAERGYTF.

The chain has TRBV4-1 and TRBJ2-7, with D possibly being TRBD1 (6 bases). Per the germline V gene, CDR1 is MGHRA and CDR2 is YSYEKL. V dropped 3 bases and J dropped 3 bases, with 12 bases sitting between them. The CDR3 runs 14 residues. The CDR3 DNA reads TGCGCCAGCAGCCACGAAGGGACACACTACGAGCAGTACTTC. Translating gives CASSHEGTHYEQYF.

The J gene is TRBJ1-5, the V gene TRBV5-8, with 10 bases identical to TRBD1. The CDR3 extends over 18 amino acids. CDR1 SGHTS and CDR2 YDEGEE come from the germline V gene. Losses at the gene ends were 3 bases for V and 0 bases for J; bases not matched to a gene: 9. CDR3 region: CASSSGQGLANSNQPQHF. The CDR3, as DNA: TGTGCCAGCAGCTCGGGACAGGGGTTGGCGAATAGCAATCAGCCCCAGCATTTT.

The rearrangement joins TRBV9 to TRBJ2-1; no clear D gene. The CDR3 consists of 13 residues. Germline assignment: CDR1 SGDLS and CDR2 YYNGEE. Between the trimmed V and J ends, which lost 4 bases and 7 bases, there was a span of 12 bases. The CDR3 loop is CASSPASLNEQFF. CDR3 nucleotides: TGTGCCAGCAGCCCGGCTAGTCTGAATGAGCAGTTCTTC.